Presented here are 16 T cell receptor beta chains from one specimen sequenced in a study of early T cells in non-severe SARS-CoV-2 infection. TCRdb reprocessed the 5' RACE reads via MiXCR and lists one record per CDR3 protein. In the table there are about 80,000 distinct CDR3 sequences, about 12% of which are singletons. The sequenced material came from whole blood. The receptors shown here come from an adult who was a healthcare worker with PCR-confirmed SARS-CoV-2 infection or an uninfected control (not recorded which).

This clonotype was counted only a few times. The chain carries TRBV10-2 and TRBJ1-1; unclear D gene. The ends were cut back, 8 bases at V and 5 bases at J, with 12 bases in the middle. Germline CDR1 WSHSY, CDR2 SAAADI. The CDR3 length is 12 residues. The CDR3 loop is CASGEGRTEAFF. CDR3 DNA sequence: TGCGCCAGCGGAGAAGGAAGGACTGAAGCTTTCTTT.

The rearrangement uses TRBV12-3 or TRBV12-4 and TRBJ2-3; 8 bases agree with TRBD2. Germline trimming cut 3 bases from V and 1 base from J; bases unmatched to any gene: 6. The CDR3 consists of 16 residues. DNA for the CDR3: TGTGCCAGCAGTTTGAGCGGGAGTGCGGGCACAGATACGCAGTATTTT. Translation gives CASSLSGSAGTDTQYF.

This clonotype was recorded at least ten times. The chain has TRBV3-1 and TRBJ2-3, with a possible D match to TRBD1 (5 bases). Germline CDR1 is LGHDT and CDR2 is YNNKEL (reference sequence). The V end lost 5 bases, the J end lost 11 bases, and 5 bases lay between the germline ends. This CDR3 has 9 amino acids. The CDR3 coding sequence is TGTGCCAGCAGCGGACAGCAGTATTTT. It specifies CASSGQQYF.

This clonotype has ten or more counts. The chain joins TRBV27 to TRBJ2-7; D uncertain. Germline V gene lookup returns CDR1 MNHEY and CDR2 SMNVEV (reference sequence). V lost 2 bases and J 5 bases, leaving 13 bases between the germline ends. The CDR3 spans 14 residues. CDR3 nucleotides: TGTGCCAGCAGTTTAGGAAGCAGCTCGAACGAGCAGTACTTC. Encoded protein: CASSLGSSSNEQYF.

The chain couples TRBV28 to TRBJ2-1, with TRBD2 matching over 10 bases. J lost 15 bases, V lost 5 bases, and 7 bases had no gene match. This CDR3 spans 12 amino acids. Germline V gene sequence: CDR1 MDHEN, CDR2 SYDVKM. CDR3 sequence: CASSPGTSVTFF. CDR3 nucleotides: TGTGCCAGCAGTCCCGGGACTAGCGTTACGTTCTTC.

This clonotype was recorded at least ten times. CDR3 nucleotides: TGTGCCAGCAGTTACCTGGGGACAGGGGCCTCAGTGAGTCAGCCCCAGCATTTT. Translated: CASSYLGTGASVSQPQHF. The gene calls are TRBV6-2 or TRBV6-3 and TRBJ1-5; 10 bases fit TRBD1. This CDR3 spans 18 amino acids. Trimming cost V 2 bases and J 6 bases; bases outside gene matches: 13. Germline CDR1 is MNHEY and CDR2 is SVGEGT.

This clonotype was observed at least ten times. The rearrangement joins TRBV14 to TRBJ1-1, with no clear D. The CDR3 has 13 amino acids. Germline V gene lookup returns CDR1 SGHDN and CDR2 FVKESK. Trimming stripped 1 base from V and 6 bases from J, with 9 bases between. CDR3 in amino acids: CASSQVRTSEAFF. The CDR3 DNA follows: TGTGCCAGCAGCCAAGTCCGGACGTCTGAAGCTTTCTTT.

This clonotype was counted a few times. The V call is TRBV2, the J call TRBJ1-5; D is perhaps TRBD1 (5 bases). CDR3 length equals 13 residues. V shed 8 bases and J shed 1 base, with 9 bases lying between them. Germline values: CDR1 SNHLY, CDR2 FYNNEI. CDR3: CASGGRSNQPQHF. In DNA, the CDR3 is TGTGCCAGCGGGGGACGGAGCAATCAGCCCCAGCATTTT.

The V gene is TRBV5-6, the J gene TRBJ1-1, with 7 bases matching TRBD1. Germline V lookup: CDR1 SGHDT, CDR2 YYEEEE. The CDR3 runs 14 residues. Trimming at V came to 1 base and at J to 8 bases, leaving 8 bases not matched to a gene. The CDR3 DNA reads TGTGCCAGCAGCTTGCTAGGGGGCGGCGAAGAAGCTTTCTTT. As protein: CASSLLGGGEEAFF.

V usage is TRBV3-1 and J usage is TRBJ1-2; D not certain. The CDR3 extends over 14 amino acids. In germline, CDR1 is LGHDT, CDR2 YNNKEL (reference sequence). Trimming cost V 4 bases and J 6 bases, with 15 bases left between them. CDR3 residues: CASSPIGYRHGYTF. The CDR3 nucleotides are TGTGCCAGCAGCCCCATAGGGTATCGGCATGGCTACACCTTC. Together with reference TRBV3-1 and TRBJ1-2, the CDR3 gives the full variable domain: DTAVSQTPKYLVTQMGNDKSIKCEQNLGHDTMYWYKQDSKKFLKIMFSYNNKELIINETVPNRFSPKSPDKAHLNLHINSLELGDSAVYFCASSPIGYRHGYTFGSGTRLTVV.

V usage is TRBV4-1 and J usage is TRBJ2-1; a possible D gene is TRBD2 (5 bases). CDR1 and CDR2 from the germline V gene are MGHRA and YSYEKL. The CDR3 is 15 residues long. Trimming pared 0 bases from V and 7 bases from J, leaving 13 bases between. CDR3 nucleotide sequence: TGCGCCAGCAGCCAAGATCTCCGGACTTCGAATGAGCAGTTCTTC. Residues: CASSQDLRTSNEQFF.

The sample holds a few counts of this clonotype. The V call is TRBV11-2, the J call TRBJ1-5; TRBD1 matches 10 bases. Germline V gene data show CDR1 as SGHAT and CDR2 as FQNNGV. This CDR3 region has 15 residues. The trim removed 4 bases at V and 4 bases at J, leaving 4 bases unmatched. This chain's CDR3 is CASSSGTGVNQPQHF. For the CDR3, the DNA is TGTGCCAGCAGCTCCGGGACAGGGGTAAATCAGCCCCAGCATTTT.

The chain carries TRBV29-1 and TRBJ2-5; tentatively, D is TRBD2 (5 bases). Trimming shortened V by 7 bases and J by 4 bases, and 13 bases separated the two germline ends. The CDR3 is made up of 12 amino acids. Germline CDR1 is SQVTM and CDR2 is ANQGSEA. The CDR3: CSGRPGSETQYF. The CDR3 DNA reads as TGCAGCGGGCGGCCGGGGTCAGAGACCCAGTACTTC.

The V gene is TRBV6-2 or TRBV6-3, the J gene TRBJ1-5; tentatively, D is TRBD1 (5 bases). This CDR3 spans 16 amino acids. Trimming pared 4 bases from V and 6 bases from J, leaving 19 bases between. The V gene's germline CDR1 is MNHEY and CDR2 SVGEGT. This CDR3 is CASSSPREYGIQPQHF. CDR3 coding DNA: TGTGCCAGCAGTTCCCCCAGGGAGTACGGAATTCAGCCCCAGCATTTT.

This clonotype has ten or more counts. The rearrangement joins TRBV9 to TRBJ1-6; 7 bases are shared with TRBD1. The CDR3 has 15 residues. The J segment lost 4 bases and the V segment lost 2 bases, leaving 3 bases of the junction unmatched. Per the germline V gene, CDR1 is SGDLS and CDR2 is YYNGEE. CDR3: CASSVGGQYNSPLHF. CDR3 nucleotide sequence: TGTGCCAGCAGCGTCGGGGGACAGTATAATTCACCCCTCCACTTT.

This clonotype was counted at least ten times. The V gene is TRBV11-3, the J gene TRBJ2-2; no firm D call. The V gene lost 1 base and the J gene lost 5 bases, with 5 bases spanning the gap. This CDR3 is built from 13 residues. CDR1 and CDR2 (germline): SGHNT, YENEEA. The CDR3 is CASSLGPTGELFF. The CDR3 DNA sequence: TGTGCCAGCAGCTTAGGCCCGACCGGGGAGCTGTTTTTT.